These 26 T cell receptor beta chains were sequenced from one sample in a study of T cells in Graves' hyperthyroidism and ophthalmopathy. Authors of the study amplified TCR beta CDR3 regions from RNA transcripts. RT-PCR in the first round (using the HTBI primer set) targeted the TCR CDR3. TCRdb called the multiplex PCR reads again in MiXCR, with one record for every CDR3 protein. The data show about 400,000 distinct CDR3 sequences, about an eighth seen once. The sequencing input was blood. The receptors derive from a man aged 45-65 years with Graves' ophthalmopathy.

This clonotype has a count of ten or more. The rearrangement links TRBV5-1 to TRBJ2-1; D uncertain. This CDR3 has 12 residues. Germline lookup yields CDR1 SGHRS and CDR2 YFSETQ. V was trimmed by 4 bases and J by 15 bases, leaving 17 bases between them. CDR3 in amino acids: CASSADPSFPFF. DNA for the CDR3: TGCGCCAGCAGCGCGGATCCCTCGTTTCCGTTCTTC.

The J gene is TRBJ1-1, the V gene TRBV29-1; 9 bases line up with TRBD1. Germline-derived CDR1 and CDR2 are SQVTM and ANQGSEA. V lost 3 bases to trimming and J lost 1 base; unmatched junction nucleotides: 0. This CDR3 has 13 amino acids. The CDR3 DNA reads as TGCAGCGTTGAGGGACAGGGGAACACTGAAGCTTTCTTT. Translation: CSVEGQGNTEAFF.

This clonotype was counted ten times or more. This chain joins TRBV5-1 and TRBJ1-1; tentatively, D is TRBD1 (5 bases). The V and J ends lost 0 bases and 1 base respectively, with 10 bases between them. The CDR3 spans 15 residues. The germline CDR1 and CDR2 sequences are SGHRS and YFSETQ. CDR3 amino acids: CASSLDGAANTEAFF. The CDR3 DNA reads as TGCGCCAGCAGCTTGGATGGGGCTGCGAACACTGAAGCTTTCTTT.

Points on this clonotype: One junction end disagrees with the germline gene, perhaps due to a read error. The chain has TRBV19 and TRBJ2-1, with 7 bases that match TRBD2. The CDR3 spans 14 residues. CDR1 and CDR2 from the germline V gene are LNHDA and SQIVND (reference sequence). CDR3 DNA: TGTGCCAGTAGTATAGATCTGACTAGCCGTCAGCAGTGCTTC. As protein: CASSIDLTSRQQCF.

This clonotype has just one count. The V gene is TRBV12-3 or TRBV12-4, the J gene TRBJ2-7; D gene unclear. Trimming pared 4 bases from V and 6 bases from J, leaving 13 bases between. CDR3 size: 13 residues. Here the CDR3 DNA reads TGTGCCAGCAGTTATATTGTGCGTTCCGAGCAGTACTTC. Residues: CASSYIVRSEQYF.

A few counts support this clonotype. The CDR3 sequence: CASSLTPGGSSYEQYF. The CDR3 coding sequence is TGTGCCAGCAGCCTTACCCCAGGAGGGAGCTCCTACGAGCAGTACTTC. The J gene is TRBJ2-7, the V gene TRBV28, with D perhaps matching TRBD2 (6 bases). The germline V gene has CDR1 MDHEN and CDR2 SYDVKM. The CDR3 extends over 16 amino acids. V lost 6 bases, J lost 0 bases, and 18 bases lay in between.

This clonotype has a single count. The gene calls are TRBV20-1 and TRBJ2-7, with a possible D match to TRBD2 (6 bases). Germline CDR1 and CDR2: DFQATT and SNEGSKA (reference sequence). This CDR3 spans 17 amino acids. V was trimmed by 5 bases and J by 3 bases, leaving 26 bases between them. CDR3 region: CSAETRIIGGPSYEQYF. CDR3 DNA: TGCAGTGCTGAGACTAGGATTATTGGCGGGCCAAGCTACGAGCAGTACTTC.

The chain is built from TRBV12-3 or TRBV12-4 and TRBJ2-1; TRBD2 matches 11 bases. Trimming took 3 bases from V and 8 from J; bases not matched to a gene: 6. The CDR3 spans 15 residues. The CDR3 reads CASSLLGLAADEQFF. In DNA form, the CDR3 reads TGTGCCAGCAGTTTGCTGGGACTAGCGGCCGATGAGCAGTTCTTC.

This clonotype was seen at least ten times. The J gene is TRBJ2-5, the V gene TRBV20-1; TRBD2 agrees at 9 bases. V dropped 4 bases and J dropped 5; count of bases not matched to a gene: 8. Germline CDR1 and CDR2: DFQATT and SNEGSKA (reference sequence). The CDR3 runs to 14 residues. CDR3 DNA: TGCAGTGCTAACCAGGGACTAGCTGACGAGACCCAGTACTTC. It is translated as CSANQGLADETQYF.

The chain employs TRBV24-1 and TRBJ1-2, with a tentative D call TRBD1 (5 bases). Germline assignment: CDR1 KGHDR and CDR2 SFDVKD. The CDR3 consists of 15 residues. Trimming stripped 5 bases from V and 4 bases from J, with 16 bases between. For the CDR3, the DNA is TGTGCCACCAGTGCTCCCGGGACGGCGACCTATGGCTACACCTTC. It specifies CATSAPGTATYGYTF.

There are many counts of this clonotype. This chain uses TRBV30 with TRBJ2-7; weak D call: TRBD1 (6 bases). Germline values: CDR1 GTSNPN, CDR2 SVGIG (reference sequence). This CDR3 has 13 amino acids. The V and J ends lost 5 bases and 4 bases respectively, with 15 bases between them. The CDR3 here is CAWGTGNSYEQYF. The CDR3 nucleotides read TGTGCCTGGGGTACAGGGAATTCGTACGAGCAGTACTTC.

This clonotype was detected only once. The V gene is TRBV28, the J gene TRBJ2-1, with 7 bases matching TRBD1. In germline, CDR1 is MDHEN, CDR2 SYDVKM. Trimming at V came to 3 bases and at J to 4 bases, leaving 3 bases not matched to a gene. This CDR3 comprises 14 residues. CDR3 coding DNA: TGTGCCAGCAGTTTCAGGGGGATTTACAATGAGCAGTTCTTC. Amino acids: CASSFRGIYNEQFF.

This clonotype was seen repeatedly, ten times or more. This chain links TRBV12-3 or TRBV12-4 with TRBJ2-3; a weak D match, TRBD1 (5 bases). V lost 7 bases to trimming and J lost 1 base, with 15 bases between them. This CDR3 is built from 15 residues. As DNA, the CDR3 is TGTGCCAGCAACAGGAGAGCTGTGGGCACAGATACGCAGTATTTT. It translates to CASNRRAVGTDTQYF.

This clonotype was observed once. The J gene is TRBJ2-1, the V gene TRBV5-4; 10 nucleotides agree with TRBD1. CDR3 length: 14 residues. V dropped 3 bases and J dropped 8; count of bases not matched to a gene: 5. The germline gives CDR1 SGHNT, CDR2 YYREEE (reference sequence). This CDR3 reads CASSYRDRGHEQFF. DNA for the CDR3: TGTGCCAGCAGCTACCGGGACAGGGGCCATGAGCAGTTCTTC.

This clonotype occurred a few times. The rearrangement joins TRBV9 to TRBJ2-7; no clear D. The V end lost 0 bases, the J end lost 5 bases, and 12 bases lay between the germline ends. In germline, CDR1 is SGDLS, CDR2 YYNGEE. The CDR3 totals 14 residues. CDR3 nucleotide sequence: TGTGCCAGCAGCGTAGTTGGTCAGCGTGACGAGCAGTACTTC. This translates into CASSVVGQRDEQYF.

This clonotype was observed many times. This chain connects TRBV6-5 to TRBJ2-1, with D maybe TRBD2 (5 bases). This CDR3 has 14 amino acids. Germline-derived CDR1 and CDR2 are MNHEY and SVGAGI. Trimming cost V 0 bases and J 7 bases, with 10 bases left between them. CDR3 loop: CASSYSIWRNEQFF. Written as DNA, the CDR3 is TGTGCCAGCAGTTACTCGATCTGGAGGAATGAGCAGTTCTTC.

Many counts were recorded for this clonotype. The chain employs TRBV6-1 and TRBJ1-5; 7 bases match TRBD1. The CDR3 has 16 amino acids. Germline trimming cut 7 bases from V and 11 bases from J; bases unmatched to any gene: 20. In germline, CDR1 is MNHNS, CDR2 SASEGT. CDR3 in DNA: TGTGCCAGCACCCGAAGAACAGGGGTGGTTATATTGGCCCAGCATTTT. This gives the protein CASTRRTGVVILAQHF.

This clonotype was counted at least ten times. The chain links TRBV27 to TRBJ2-5; 9 nucleotides match TRBD2. Germline V gives CDR1 MNHEY, CDR2 SMNVEV (reference sequence). The CDR3 is made up of 16 amino acids. The V and J ends lost 5 bases and 6 bases, in that order; junction bases with no gene match: 13. CDR3 amino acids: CASSGRSGSSQQTQYF. The CDR3 bases are TGTGCCAGCAGTGGCCGTAGCGGGAGCTCACAGCAGACCCAGTACTTC.

This clonotype has at least ten counts. V is TRBV20-1 and J is TRBJ2-7; 12 nucleotides line up with TRBD2. The junction had 13 bases not matched to a gene; V was cut back by 1 base and J by 0 bases. The CDR3 runs to 19 residues. The V gene's germline CDR1 is DFQATT and CDR2 SNEGSKA (reference sequence). In nucleotides, the CDR3 is TGCAGTGCTAGAGGCCGCCAACTAGCGGGAGGAAGGAGCTCCTACGAGCAGTACTTC. Its protein product is CSARGRQLAGGRSSYEQYF.

This clonotype came up many times. This chain uses TRBV11-2 with TRBJ2-2; 7 bases fit TRBD1. The V segment lost 0 bases and the J segment 6 bases; nucleotides outside the gene matches: 7. The CDR3 has 16 residues. Germline-derived CDR1 and CDR2 are SGHAT and FQNNGV. The CDR3 sequence is CASSLDRQGGAGELFF. CDR3 coding DNA: TGTGCCAGCAGCTTAGATAGACAGGGTGGCGCCGGGGAGCTGTTTTTT.

This clonotype was recorded a few times. The rearrangement joins TRBV29-1 to TRBJ1-3; 7 bases line up with TRBD1. V gave up 6 bases and J gave up 4 bases; unmatched junction bases: 3. Germline V gene sequence: CDR1 SQVTM, CDR2 ANQGSEA. The CDR3 runs 12 residues. CDR3 amino acids: CSVRTGGNTIYF. The CDR3 nucleotides read TGCAGCGTGCGGACAGGAGGAAACACCATATATTTT.

The chain couples TRBV2 to TRBJ1-3; a weak D match, TRBD1 (5 bases). Trimming stripped 1 base from V and 2 bases from J, with 9 bases between. The CDR3 covers 15 residues. CDR1 is SNHLY, CDR2 FYNNEI, per germline. The CDR3 here is CASSEVRGAGNTIYF. The CDR3 DNA is TGTGCCAGCAGTGAAGTCCGGGGGGCTGGAAACACCATATATTTT.

This chain joins TRBV6-1 and TRBJ1-1; possibly TRBD1 for D (6 bases). Trimming stripped 7 bases from V and 0 bases from J, with 18 bases between. This CDR3 has 16 residues. Germline V CDR1 and CDR2: MNHNS, SASEGT. The CDR3 DNA follows: TGTGCCAGCAAACCCAACAGGGTCCCAATGAACACTGAAGCTTTCTTT. Translated, it gives CASKPNRVPMNTEAFF.

This rearrangement joins TRBV29-1 to TRBJ1-6; D is unclear. V dropped 7 bases and J dropped 7 bases, with 14 bases sitting between them. Germline V gene lookup returns CDR1 SQVTM and CDR2 ANQGSEA. The CDR3 runs 13 residues. The CDR3 region has the DNA TGCAGCGCCGGAGGTGCGGGGAATTCACCCCTCCACTTT. It is translated as CSAGGAGNSPLHF.

In its sample, this clonotype was seen many times. The rearrangement joins TRBV7-9 to TRBJ2-7; no clear D. Germline CDR1 is SEHNR and CDR2 is FQNEAQ (reference sequence). V lost 0 bases, J lost 6 bases, and 6 bases lay in between. The CDR3 runs 12 residues. DNA for the CDR3: TGTGCCAGCAGCTTAGCGACGGGCGAGCAGTACTTC. It specifies CASSLATGEQYF.

This clonotype has at least ten counts. The chain joins TRBV30 to TRBJ1-2; D not certain. The CDR3 is 13 residues long. Per the germline V gene, CDR1 is GTSNPN and CDR2 is SVGIG (reference sequence). The V end was cut by 2 bases, the J end by 2 bases, with 9 bases between. CDR3 nucleotides: TGTGCCTGGAGTCCAGGCCAAAACTATGGCTACACCTTC. This encodes CAWSPGQNYGYTF.